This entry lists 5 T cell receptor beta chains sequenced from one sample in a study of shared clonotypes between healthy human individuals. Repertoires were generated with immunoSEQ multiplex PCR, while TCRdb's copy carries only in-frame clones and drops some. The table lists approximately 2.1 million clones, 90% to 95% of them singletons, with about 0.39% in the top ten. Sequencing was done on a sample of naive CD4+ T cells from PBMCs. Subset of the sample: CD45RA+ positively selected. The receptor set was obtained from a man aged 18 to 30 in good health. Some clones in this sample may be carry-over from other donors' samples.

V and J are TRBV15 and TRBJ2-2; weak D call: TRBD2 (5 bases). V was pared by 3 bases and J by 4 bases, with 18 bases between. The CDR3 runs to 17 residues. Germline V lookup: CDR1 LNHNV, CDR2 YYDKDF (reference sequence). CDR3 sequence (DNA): TGTGCCACCAGCAGGCATCTCAGGAGGTTAATCACCGGGGAGCTGTTTTTT. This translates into CATSRHLRRLITGELFF.

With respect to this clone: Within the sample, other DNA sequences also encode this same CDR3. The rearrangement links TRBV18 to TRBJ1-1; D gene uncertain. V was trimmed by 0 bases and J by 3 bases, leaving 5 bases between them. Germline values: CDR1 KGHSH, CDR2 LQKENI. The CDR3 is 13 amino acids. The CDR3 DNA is TGTGCCAGCTCACCACCCGGGGACACTGAAGCTTTCTTT. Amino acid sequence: CASSPPGDTEAFF.

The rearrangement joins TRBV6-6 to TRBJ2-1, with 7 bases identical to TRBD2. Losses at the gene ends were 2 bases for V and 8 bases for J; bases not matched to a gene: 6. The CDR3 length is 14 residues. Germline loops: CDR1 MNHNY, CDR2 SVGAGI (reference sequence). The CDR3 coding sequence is TGTGCCAGCAGTTACCCGGAAGGGAGGGATGAGCAGTTCTTC. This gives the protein CASSYPEGRDEQFF.

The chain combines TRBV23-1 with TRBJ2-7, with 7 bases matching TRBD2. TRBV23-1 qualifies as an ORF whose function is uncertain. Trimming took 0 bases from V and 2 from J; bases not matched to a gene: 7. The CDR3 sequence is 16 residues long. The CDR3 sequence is CASSQSVLARTYEQYF. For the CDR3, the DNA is TGCGCCAGCAGTCAATCAGTACTAGCGCGGACCTACGAGCAGTACTTC.

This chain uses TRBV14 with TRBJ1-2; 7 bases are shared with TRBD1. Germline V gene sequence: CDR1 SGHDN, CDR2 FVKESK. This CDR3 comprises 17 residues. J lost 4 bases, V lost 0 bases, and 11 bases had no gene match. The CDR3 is CASSQELTDRDGYGYTF. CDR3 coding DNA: TGTGCCAGCAGCCAAGAACTGACCGACAGGGACGGCTATGGCTACACCTTC.